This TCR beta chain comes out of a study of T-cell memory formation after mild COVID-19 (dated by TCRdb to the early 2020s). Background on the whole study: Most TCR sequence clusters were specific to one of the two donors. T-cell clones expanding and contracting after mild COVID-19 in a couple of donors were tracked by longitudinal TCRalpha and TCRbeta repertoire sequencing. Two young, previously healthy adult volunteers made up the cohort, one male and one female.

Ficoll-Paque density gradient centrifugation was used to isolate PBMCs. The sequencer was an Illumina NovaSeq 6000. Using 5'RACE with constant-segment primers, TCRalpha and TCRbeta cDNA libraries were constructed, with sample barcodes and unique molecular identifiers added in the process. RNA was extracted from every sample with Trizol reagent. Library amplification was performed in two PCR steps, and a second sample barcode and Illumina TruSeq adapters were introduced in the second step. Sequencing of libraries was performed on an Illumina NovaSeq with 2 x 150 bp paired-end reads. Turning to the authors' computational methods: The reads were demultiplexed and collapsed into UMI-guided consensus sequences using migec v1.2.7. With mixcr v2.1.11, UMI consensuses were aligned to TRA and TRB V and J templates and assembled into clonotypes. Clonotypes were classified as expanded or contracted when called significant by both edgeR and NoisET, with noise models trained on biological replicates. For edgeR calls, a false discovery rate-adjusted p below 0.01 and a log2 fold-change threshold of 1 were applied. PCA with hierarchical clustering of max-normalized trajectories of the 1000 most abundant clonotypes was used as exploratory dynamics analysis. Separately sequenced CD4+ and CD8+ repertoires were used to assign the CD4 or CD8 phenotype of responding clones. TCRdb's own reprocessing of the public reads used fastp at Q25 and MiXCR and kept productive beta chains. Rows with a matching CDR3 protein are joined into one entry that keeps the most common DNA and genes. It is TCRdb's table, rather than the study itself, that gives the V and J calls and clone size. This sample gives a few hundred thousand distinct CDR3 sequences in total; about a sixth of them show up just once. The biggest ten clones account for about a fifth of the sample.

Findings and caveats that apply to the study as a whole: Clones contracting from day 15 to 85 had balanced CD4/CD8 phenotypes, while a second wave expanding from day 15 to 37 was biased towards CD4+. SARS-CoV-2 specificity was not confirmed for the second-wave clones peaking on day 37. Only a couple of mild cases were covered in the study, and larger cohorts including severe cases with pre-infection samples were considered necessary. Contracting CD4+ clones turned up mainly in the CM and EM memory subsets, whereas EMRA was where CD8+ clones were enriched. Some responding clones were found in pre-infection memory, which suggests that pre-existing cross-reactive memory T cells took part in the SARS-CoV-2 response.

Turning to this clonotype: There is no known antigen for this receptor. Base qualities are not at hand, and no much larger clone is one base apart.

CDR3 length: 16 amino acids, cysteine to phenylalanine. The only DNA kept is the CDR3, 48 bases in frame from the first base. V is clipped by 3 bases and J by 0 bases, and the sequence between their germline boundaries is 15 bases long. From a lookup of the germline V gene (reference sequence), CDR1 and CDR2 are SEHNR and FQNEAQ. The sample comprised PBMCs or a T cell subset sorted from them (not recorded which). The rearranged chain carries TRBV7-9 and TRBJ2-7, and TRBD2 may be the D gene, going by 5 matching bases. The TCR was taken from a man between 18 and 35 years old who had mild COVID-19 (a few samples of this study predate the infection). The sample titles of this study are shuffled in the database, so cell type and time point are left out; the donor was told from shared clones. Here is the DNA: TGTGCCAGCAGCTTTCGGACCGGGGAAAGCTCCTACGAGCAGTACTTC. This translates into CASSFRTGESSYEQYF.